Described below is a single TCR beta chain sequence and its context. As yet, its antigen is unknown. The data are from a study of blood T cells in healthy people across ages. Points from the study as a whole: A roughly linear age-dependent decrease characterized TCR beta diversity per million T cells.

Then a second PCR, running about 6 to 12 cycles, was carried out with a sample-barcoded 5' primer and a J-beta primer mix. In TCRdb, the 5' RACE reads were re-called with MiXCR into one record per CDR3 protein. This table holds approximately 1.5 million distinct CDR3 sequences, about 45% found once. Each of the donors had 8 to 10 milliliters of peripheral blood drawn into EDTA-treated Vacutainer tubes. The receptor was derived from a woman under 30 in good health. The specimen was blood.

The CDR3 here is CASSKERSAQPQHF. CDR3 sequence (DNA): TGTGCCAGCAGTAAAGAGAGGTCCGCGCAGCCCCAGCATTTT. The rearrangement uses TRBV25-1 and TRBJ1-5; D is unclear. Germline lookup yields CDR1 MGHDK and CDR2 SYGVNS. The ends were cut back, 5 bases at V and 7 bases at J, with 15 bases in the middle. This CDR3 has 14 amino acids.